This entry lists 12 T cell receptor beta chains sequenced from one sample in a study of T-cell reconstitution after alpha-beta-depleted transplantation in children. The authors prepared the TCRbeta library with unique molecular identifiers. TCRdb itself ran the PCR reads through MiXCR, one entry per CDR3 protein. Of hundreds of thousands of distinct CDR3 sequences listed, 20% to 30% are singletons. The sequenced sample was PBMCs, obtained before TCRalphabeta/CD19-depleted stem cell transplant. The receptors here all came from a girl aged 2 to 9 with Fanconi anemia, due to receive a stem cell transplant.

The V gene is TRBV20-1, the J gene TRBJ2-3; the D gene is possibly TRBD2 (5 bases). Per the germline V gene, CDR1 is DFQATT and CDR2 is SNEGSKA (reference sequence). V was cut by 3 bases and J by 2 bases, with 9 bases left in between. The CDR3 runs to 13 residues. CDR3 amino acids: CSASRGTTDTQYF. CDR3 DNA: TGCAGTGCTAGTCGGGGTACCACAGATACGCAGTATTTT.

The chain combines TRBV29-1 with TRBJ2-7; D assignment may be TRBD1 or TRBD2 (7 bases each). The V end lost 4 bases, the J end lost 2 bases, and 24 bases lay between the germline ends. CDR3 size: 17 residues. Germline loops: CDR1 SQVTM, CDR2 ANQGSEA. This chain's CDR3 is CSVGSGVSGGGTYEQYF. The CDR3, as DNA: TGCAGCGTTGGTTCGGGAGTTTCAGGGGGAGGGACCTACGAGCAGTACTTC.

CDR3 coding DNA: TGTGCCAGCAGCCCGGGGGCGAATGGCTACACCTTC. Amino acids: CASSPGANGYTF. The chain couples TRBV6-6 to TRBJ1-2, with D perhaps matching TRBD1 (6 bases). Trimming removed 6 bases at V and 6 bases at J, with 11 bases between. The CDR3 spans 12 residues. Germline V gene data show CDR1 as MNHNY and CDR2 as SVGAGI (reference sequence).

This chain connects TRBV7-3 to TRBJ2-3, with no clear D. Trimming removed 8 bases from V and 2 bases from J, with 14 bases in between. From germline, CDR1 is SGHTA and CDR2 FQGTGA. This CDR3 comprises 14 residues. The CDR3 is CASAPTILTDTQYF. The DNA for the CDR3 is TGTGCCAGCGCCCCGACAATCCTCACAGATACGCAGTATTTT.

This chain links TRBV5-1 with TRBJ2-3, with D unresolved. CDR1 and CDR2 (germline): SGHRS, YFSETQ. The CDR3 has 16 residues. Trimming stripped 4 bases from V and 0 bases from J, with 15 bases between. The CDR3 nucleotides read TGCGCCAGCAGCCTACACGGACCGTCTAGCACAGATACGCAGTATTTT. Translating gives CASSLHGPSSTDTQYF. Full variable domain (outside the CDR3, taken from reference TRBV5-1 and TRBJ2-3): KAGVTQTPRYLIKTRGQQVTLSCSPISGHRSVSWYQQTPGQGLQFLFEYFSETQRNKGNFPGRFSGRQFSNSRSEMNVSTLELGDSALYLCASSLHGPSSTDTQYFGPGTRLTVL.

As to this clonotype: A much bigger clone sits one base away, suggesting this may be a read error. The chain has TRBV12-3 or TRBV12-4 and TRBJ2-3; TRBD2 matches at 7 bases. This CDR3 has 12 amino acids. V lost 4 bases, J lost 6 bases, and 1 base stayed unmatched. DNA for the CDR3: TGTGCCAGCAGTTCCGGGGGGGATACGCAGTATTTT. Its translation is CASSSGGDTQYF.

There are many counts of this clonotype. The rearrangement joins TRBV18 to TRBJ2-7; TRBD2 aligns across 15 bases. The V gene's germline CDR1 is KGHSH and CDR2 LQKENI. With 5 bases clipped from V and 6 bases from J, the junction kept 5 bases outside the gene matches. CDR3 size: 15 residues. The CDR3 here is CASSWTSGRASEQYF. The CDR3 coding sequence is TGTGCCAGCTCATGGACTAGCGGGAGGGCGAGCGAGCAGTACTTC.

This clonotype was observed at least ten times. V gene TRBV20-1 combines with J gene TRBJ2-2; 7 bases agree with TRBD1. The CDR3 length is 15 residues. V trimming: 6 bases; J trimming: 1 base; junction bases outside the gene matches: 8. CDR1 is DFQATT and CDR2 is SNEGSKA in the germline V gene (reference sequence). The DNA for the CDR3 is TGCAGTGCCCCGACAGGGTATCAGAACACCGGGGAGCTGTTTTTT. Its protein product is CSAPTGYQNTGELFF.

This clonotype was counted at least ten times. The rearrangement uses TRBV20-1 and TRBJ1-1; no clear D gene. The germline V and J ends were trimmed by 1 base and 11 bases, with 8 bases remaining between them. CDR3 length equals 10 residues. The germline gives CDR1 DFQATT, CDR2 SNEGSKA (reference sequence). The CDR3: CSARGSNAFF. The CDR3 DNA follows: TGCAGTGCTAGAGGATCGAATGCTTTCTTT.

This clonotype was seen at least ten times. The V call is TRBV5-5, the J call TRBJ1-5; 8 bases fit TRBD1. V dropped 5 bases and J dropped 4; count of bases not matched to a gene: 5. Looked up from germline, CDR1 is SGHKS and CDR2 is YYEKEE (reference sequence). CDR3 length: 14 residues. CDR3 bases: TGTGCCAGCAGTTTTGACAGGGGAAATCAGCCCCAGCATTTT. This codes for CASSFDRGNQPQHF.

This clonotype was observed many times. The genes are TRBV25-1 and TRBJ2-7, with D possibly being TRBD1 or TRBD2 (5 bases each). The germline CDR1 and CDR2 sequences are MGHDK and SYGVNS. Deletions cut 1 base from V and 5 bases from J, with 18 bases between. This CDR3 spans 16 amino acids. DNA of the CDR3: TGTGCCAGCAGTGAATCAGAGGGACGGGTGAGAAACGAGCAGTACTTC. Its translation is CASSESEGRVRNEQYF.

This clonotype was observed a few times. This rearrangement joins TRBV4-2 to TRBJ2-3; D is undetermined. Per germline, CDR1 LGHNA and CDR2 YNFKEQ. The CDR3 runs 14 residues. V was cut by 1 base and J by 2 bases, with 7 bases left in between. CDR3 sequence reads: CASSQVSLTDTQYF. The CDR3 DNA reads TGTGCCAGCAGCCAAGTATCTCTCACAGATACGCAGTATTTT.